This T cell receptor beta chain was documented in a study of monozygotic twins with inflammatory bowel disease. One entry per CDR3 protein, without DNA, is what TCRdb gives after re-calling the 5' RACE reads. This repertoire includes approximately 400,000 distinct CDR3 sequences. The CDR3 covers 12 residues. In germline, CDR1 is SGHAT, CDR2 FQNNGV. V usage is TRBV11-2 and J usage is TRBJ2-7; absent DNA, TCRdb's TRBD1 call cannot be checked. This TCR came from a human donor with ulcerative colitis or Crohn's disease, or a healthy co-twin of an affected twin (not recorded which). The sequenced material came from blood. The CDR3 reads CASSLRVLEQYF. The full variable domain, its missing parts supplied by reference TRBV11-2 and TRBJ2-7, is EAGVAQSPRYKIIEKRQSVAFWCNPISGHATLYWYQQILGQGPKLLIQFQNNGVVDDSQLPKDRFSAERLKGVDSTLKIQPAKLEDSAVYLCASSLRVLEQYFGPGTRLTVT.